This passage covers 11 T cell receptor beta chains from one sample sequenced in a study of OX40 agonist ivuxolimab in advanced cancers. This table comes from immunoSEQ multiplex PCR, and its TCRdb copy is limited to in-frame clones, with some not included. The sample has tens of thousands of clones, around 84% seen once. This sample comprised CD4+ or CD8+ T cells sorted from blood, obtained in a trial of the OX40 agonist ivuxolimab. The receptors derive from an adult with an advanced solid tumor such as melanoma, head and neck, liver or kidney cancer.

This rearrangement joins TRBV6-5 to TRBJ1-1, with 10 bases aligning to TRBD1. This CDR3 has 14 amino acids. V trimming: 5 bases; J trimming: 6 bases; junction bases outside the gene matches: 6. From germline, CDR1 is MNHEY and CDR2 SVGAGI. Written as DNA, the CDR3 is TGTGCCAGCAGTAAGGACAGGGGGAGGTCTGAAGCTTTCTTT. Protein sequence: CASSKDRGRSEAFF.

The V gene is TRBV18, the J gene TRBJ1-1, with D uncertain. CDR3 length: 13 amino acids. Trimming removed 7 bases at V and 3 bases at J, with 12 bases between. CDR1 and CDR2 from the germline V gene are KGHSH and LQKENI. DNA for the CDR3: TGTGCCAGCTGCATAGGAGTGGACACTGAAGCTTTCTTT. This gives the protein CASCIGVDTEAFF.

This clone appeared a single time. The chain joins TRBV28 to TRBJ1-4; 8 bases agree with TRBD1. Germline V lookup: CDR1 MDHEN, CDR2 SYDVKM. The CDR3 is 22 amino acids. Trimming removed 2 bases from V and 5 bases from J; junction bases left unmatched: 25. The CDR3: CASSLDPPAGQGGMGGNEKLFF. The CDR3 nucleotides read TGTGCCAGCAGTTTAGATCCCCCGGCCGGACAGGGAGGAATGGGGGGGAATGAAAAACTGTTTTTT.

The chain links TRBV6-1 to TRBJ2-3; no definite D call. V lost 6 bases and J lost 6, with 13 bases in between. The CDR3 is made up of 13 amino acids. Germline CDR1 is MNHNS and CDR2 is SASEGT. CDR3 amino acids: CASRERSVDTQYF. The CDR3 nucleotides are TGTGCCAGCAGAGAAAGATCAGTGGATACGCAGTATTTT.

The rearrangement joins TRBV4-1 to TRBJ1-1; D is unclear. The length of the CDR3 is 14 residues. The V and J ends lost 1 base and 4 bases respectively, with 10 bases between them. Germline CDR1 is MGHRA and CDR2 is YSYEKL. DNA of the CDR3: TGCGCCAGCAGCCAAGTCGAACTGAGCACTGAAGCTTTCTTT. This gives the protein CASSQVELSTEAFF.

J is TRBJ2-7 and V is TRBV6-1; a weak D match, TRBD1 (6 bases). Germline CDR1 is MNHNS and CDR2 is SASEGT. Trimming removed 2 bases from V and 0 bases from J, with 14 bases in between. CDR3 size: 16 residues. The CDR3 loop reads CASSELRQVSSYEQYF. The CDR3 DNA reads TGTGCCAGCAGTGAACTTCGACAGGTGAGCTCCTACGAGCAGTACTTC.

The sample holds one count of this clone. The chain is built from TRBV5-4 and TRBJ2-5, with D possibly TRBD2 on 6 matching bases. Germline V gene lookup returns CDR1 SGHNT and CDR2 YYREEE (reference sequence). The V and J ends lost 4 bases and 5 bases respectively, with 12 bases between them. This CDR3 comprises 13 residues. The DNA of the CDR3 is TGTGCCAGCAGCCGCGGGATGGGGGAGACCCAGTACTTC. It yields the protein CASSRGMGETQYF.

The V and J genes are TRBV5-4 and TRBJ2-7; 7 nucleotides align to TRBD2. Per the germline V gene, CDR1 is SGHNT and CDR2 is YYREEE (reference sequence). This CDR3 has 17 residues. V lost 4 bases to trimming and J lost 0 bases; unmatched junction nucleotides: 13. The CDR3 sequence is CASSPLREGTSSYEQYF. CDR3 DNA sequence: TGTGCCAGCAGCCCTTTGAGGGAGGGGACCAGCTCCTACGAGCAGTACTTC.

This chain connects TRBV28 to TRBJ2-1; D assignment may be TRBD1 or TRBD2 (5 bases each). CDR1 is MDHEN, CDR2 SYDVKM, per germline. The CDR3 is made up of 14 amino acids. V shed 3 bases and J shed 10 bases, with 16 bases lying between them. CDR3 amino acids: CASSFPEGLREQFF. The CDR3 DNA reads TGTGCCAGCAGTTTCCCCGAGGGGCTTCGGGAGCAGTTCTTC.

The chain links TRBV10-3 to TRBJ2-7, with TRBD2 matching 10 bases. V shed 5 bases, J shed 2 bases, and the junction held 3 bases outside the gene matches. This CDR3 comprises 14 residues. Germline CDR1 and CDR2: ENHRY and SYGVKD. The CDR3 spells CAISRTSGPYEQYF. The CDR3 bases are TGTGCCATCAGTCGGACTAGCGGACCCTACGAGCAGTACTTC.

This clone has just a few counts. Other DNA sequences in this specimen translate into the identical CDR3. The chain combines TRBV6-1 with TRBJ1-4; D might be TRBD1 (6 bases). CDR1 is MNHNS, CDR2 SASEGT, per germline. This CDR3 has 17 residues. Deletions cut 4 bases from V and 7 bases from J, with 22 bases between. This CDR3 reads CASSGGAWATGSEKLFF. Written as DNA, the CDR3 is TGTGCCAGCAGTGGTGGGGCCTGGGCAACAGGGAGTGAAAAACTGTTTTTT.